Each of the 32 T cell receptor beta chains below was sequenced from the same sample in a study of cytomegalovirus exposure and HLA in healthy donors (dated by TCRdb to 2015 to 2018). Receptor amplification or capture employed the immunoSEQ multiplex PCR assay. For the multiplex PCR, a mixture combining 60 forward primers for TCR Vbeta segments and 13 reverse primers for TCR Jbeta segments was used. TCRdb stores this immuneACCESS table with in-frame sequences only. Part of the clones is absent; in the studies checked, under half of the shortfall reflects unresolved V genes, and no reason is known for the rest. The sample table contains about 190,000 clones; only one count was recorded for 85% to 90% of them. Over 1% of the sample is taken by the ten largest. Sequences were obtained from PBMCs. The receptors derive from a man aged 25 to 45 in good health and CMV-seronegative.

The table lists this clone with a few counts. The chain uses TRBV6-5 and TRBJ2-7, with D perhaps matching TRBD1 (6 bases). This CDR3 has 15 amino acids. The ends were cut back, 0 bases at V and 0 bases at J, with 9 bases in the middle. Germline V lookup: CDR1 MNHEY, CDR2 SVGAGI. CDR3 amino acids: CASSYSGTISYEQYF. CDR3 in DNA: TGTGCCAGCAGTTACTCGGGGACAATCTCCTACGAGCAGTACTTC.

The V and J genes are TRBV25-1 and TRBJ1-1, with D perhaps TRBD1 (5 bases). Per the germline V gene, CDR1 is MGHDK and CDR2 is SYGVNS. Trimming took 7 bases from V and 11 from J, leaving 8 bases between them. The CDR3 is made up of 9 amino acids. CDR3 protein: CASTGWAFF. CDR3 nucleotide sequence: TGTGCCAGCACAGGGTGGGCTTTCTTT.

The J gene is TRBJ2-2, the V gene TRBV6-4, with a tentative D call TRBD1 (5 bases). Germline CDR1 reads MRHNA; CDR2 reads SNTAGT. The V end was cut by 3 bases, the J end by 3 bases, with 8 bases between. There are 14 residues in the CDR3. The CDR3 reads CASSEGEDTGELFF. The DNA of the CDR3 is TGTGCCAGCAGTGAAGGGGAAGACACCGGGGAGCTGTTTTTT.

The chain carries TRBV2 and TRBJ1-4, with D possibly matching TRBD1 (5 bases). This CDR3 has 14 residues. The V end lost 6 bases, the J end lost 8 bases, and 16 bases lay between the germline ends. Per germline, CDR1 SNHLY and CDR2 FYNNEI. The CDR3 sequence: CASSYDSSNEKLFF. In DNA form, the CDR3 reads TGTGCCAGCAGCTATGACAGCTCGAACGAAAAACTGTTTTTT.

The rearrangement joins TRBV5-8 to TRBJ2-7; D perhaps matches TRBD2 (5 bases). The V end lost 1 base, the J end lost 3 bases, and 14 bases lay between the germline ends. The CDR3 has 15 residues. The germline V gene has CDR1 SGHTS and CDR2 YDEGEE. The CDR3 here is CASSLPGVGNYEQYF. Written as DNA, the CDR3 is TGTGCCAGCAGCTTGCCCGGGGTAGGGAACTACGAGCAGTACTTC.

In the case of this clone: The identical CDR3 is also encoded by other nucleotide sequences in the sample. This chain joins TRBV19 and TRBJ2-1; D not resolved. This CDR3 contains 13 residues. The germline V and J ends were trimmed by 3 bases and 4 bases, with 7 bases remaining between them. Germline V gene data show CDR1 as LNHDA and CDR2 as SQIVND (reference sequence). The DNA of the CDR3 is TGTGCCAGTAGTATCCGACTGTACAATGAGCAGTTCTTC. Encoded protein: CASSIRLYNEQFF.

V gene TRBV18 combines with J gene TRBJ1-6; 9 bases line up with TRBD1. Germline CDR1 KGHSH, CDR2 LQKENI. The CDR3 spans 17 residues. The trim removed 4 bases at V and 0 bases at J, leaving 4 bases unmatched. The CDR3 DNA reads TGTGCCAGCTCACAGACAGGGGGGAACTCCTATAATTCACCCCTCCACTTT. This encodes CASSQTGGNSYNSPLHF. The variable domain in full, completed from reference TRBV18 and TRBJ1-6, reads NAGVMQNPRHLVRRRGQEARLRCSPMKGHSHVYWYRQLPEEGLKFMVYLQKENIIDESGMPKERFSAEFPKEGPSILRIQQVVRGDSAAYFCASSQTGGNSYNSPLHFGNGTRLTVT.

CDR3 nucleotides: TGTGCCAGCAGTTTTGGACAGCTCACGAACACCGGGGAGCTGTTTTTT. The encoded protein is CASSFGQLTNTGELFF. This rearrangement joins TRBV5-4 to TRBJ2-2; D is possibly TRBD1 (6 bases). V was shortened by 5 bases and J by 0 bases, with 14 bases between the two germline ends. Germline CDR1 reads SGHNT; CDR2 reads YYREEE (reference sequence). CDR3 length equals 16 residues.

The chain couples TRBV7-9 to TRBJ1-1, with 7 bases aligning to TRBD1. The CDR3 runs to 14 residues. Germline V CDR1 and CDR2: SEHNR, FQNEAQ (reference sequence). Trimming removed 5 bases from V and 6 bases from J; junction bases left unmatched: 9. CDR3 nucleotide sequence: TGTGCCAGCAGCCAAAACGACAGGGCCCCTGAAGCTTTCTTT. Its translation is CASSQNDRAPEAFF.

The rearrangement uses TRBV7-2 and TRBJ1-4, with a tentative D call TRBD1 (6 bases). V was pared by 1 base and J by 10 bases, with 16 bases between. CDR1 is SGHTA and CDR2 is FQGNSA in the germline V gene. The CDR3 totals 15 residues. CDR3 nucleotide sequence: TGTGCCAGCAGCTTAGTAGCGGGGGGCGCCGGAAAACTGTTTTTT. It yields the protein CASSLVAGGAGKLFF.

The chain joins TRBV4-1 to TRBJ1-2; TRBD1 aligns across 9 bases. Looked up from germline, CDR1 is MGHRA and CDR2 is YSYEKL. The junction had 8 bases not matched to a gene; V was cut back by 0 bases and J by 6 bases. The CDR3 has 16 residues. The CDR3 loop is CASSQDQSGQGNGYTF. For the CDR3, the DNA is TGCGCCAGCAGCCAAGACCAGTCGGGACAGGGTAATGGCTACACCTTC.

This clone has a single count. CDR3 loop: CASSARAGDPGSYEQYF. Here the CDR3 DNA reads TGTGCCAGCAGCGCCCGAGCGGGAGATCCGGGCTCCTACGAGCAGTACTTC. This chain links TRBV4-2 with TRBJ2-7; 8 bases map to TRBD2. The CDR3 spans 17 residues. CDR1 and CDR2 (germline): LGHNA, YNFKEQ. V shed 5 bases and J 0 bases; nucleotides not matched to a gene: 12.

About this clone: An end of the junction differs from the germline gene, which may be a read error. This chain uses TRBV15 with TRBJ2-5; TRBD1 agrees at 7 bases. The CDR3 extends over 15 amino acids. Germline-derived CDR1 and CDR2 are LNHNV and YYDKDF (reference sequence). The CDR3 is CATSRERQGEEAQYF. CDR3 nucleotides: TGTGCCACCAGCAGGGAAAGACAGGGAGAAGAGGCCCAGTACTTC.

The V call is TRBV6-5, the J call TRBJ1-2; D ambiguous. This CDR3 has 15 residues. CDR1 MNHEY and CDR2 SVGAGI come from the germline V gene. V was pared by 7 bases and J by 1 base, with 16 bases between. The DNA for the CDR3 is TGTGCCAGCATCGACTCCGGACGGGATAACTATGGCTACACCTTC. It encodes CASIDSGRDNYGYTF.

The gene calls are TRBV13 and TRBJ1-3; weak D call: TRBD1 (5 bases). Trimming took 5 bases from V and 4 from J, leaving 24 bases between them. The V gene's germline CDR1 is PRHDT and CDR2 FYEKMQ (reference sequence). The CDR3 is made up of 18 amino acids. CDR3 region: CASSRRWDSQVTGNTIYF. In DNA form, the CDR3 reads TGTGCCAGCAGCCGTAGATGGGACTCCCAGGTAACAGGAAACACCATATATTTT.

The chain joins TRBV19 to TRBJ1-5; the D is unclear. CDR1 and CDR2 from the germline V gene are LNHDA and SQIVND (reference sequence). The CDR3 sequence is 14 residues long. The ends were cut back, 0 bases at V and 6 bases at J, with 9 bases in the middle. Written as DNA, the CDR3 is TGTGCCAGTAGTATAGATAAAAGCGCTCAGCCCCAGCATTTT. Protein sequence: CASSIDKSAQPQHF.

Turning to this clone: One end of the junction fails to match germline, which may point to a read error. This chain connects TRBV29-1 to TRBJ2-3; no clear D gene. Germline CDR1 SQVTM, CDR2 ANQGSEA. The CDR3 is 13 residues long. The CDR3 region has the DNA TGCAGCGCCGCGCCGGTTAGCAAAGATACGCAGTATTTT. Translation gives CSAAPVSKDTQYF.

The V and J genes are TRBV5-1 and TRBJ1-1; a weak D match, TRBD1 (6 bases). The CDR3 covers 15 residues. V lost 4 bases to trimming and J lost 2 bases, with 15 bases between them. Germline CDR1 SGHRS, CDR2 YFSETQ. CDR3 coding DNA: TGCGCCAGCAGCGTCACACCGGGACACAACACTGAAGCTTTCTTT. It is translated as CASSVTPGHNTEAFF.

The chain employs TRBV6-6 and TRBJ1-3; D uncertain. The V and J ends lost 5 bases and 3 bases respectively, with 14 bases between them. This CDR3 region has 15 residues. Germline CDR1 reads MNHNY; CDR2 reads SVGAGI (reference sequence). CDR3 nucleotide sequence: TGTGCCAGCAGTCCCCGCGGCCTCGGTGGAAACACCATATATTTT. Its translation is CASSPRGLGGNTIYF.

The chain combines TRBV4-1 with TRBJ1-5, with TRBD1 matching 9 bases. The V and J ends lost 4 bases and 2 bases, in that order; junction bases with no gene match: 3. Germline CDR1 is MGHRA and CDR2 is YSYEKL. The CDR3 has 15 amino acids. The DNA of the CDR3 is TGCGCCAGCAGCCTCCGGACAGGGGGCAATCAGCCCCAGCATTTT. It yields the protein CASSLRTGGNQPQHF.

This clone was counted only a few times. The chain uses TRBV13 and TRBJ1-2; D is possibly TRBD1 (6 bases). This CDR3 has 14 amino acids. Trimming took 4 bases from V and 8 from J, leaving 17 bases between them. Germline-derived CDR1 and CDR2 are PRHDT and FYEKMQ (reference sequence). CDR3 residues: CASSSQPGVGGYTF. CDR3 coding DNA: TGTGCCAGCAGCTCCCAGCCAGGGGTTGGAGGCTACACCTTC.

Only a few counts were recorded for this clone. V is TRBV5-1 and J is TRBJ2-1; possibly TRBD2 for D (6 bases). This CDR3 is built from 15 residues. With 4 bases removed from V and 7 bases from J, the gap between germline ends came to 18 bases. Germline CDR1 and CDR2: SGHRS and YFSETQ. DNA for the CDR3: TGCGCCAGCAGCGGGGACTTCTCCCCGCAGAATGAGCAGTTCTTC. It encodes CASSGDFSPQNEQFF.

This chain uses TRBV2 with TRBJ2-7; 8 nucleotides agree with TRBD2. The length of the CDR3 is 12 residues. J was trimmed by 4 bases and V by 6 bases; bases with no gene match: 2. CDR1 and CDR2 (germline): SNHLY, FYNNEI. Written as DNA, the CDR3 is TGTGCCAGCAGGGGCGGGGGGTACGAGCAGTACTTC. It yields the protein CASRGGGYEQYF.

The CDR3 loop is CASSTTSVSSYNEQFF. The CDR3 DNA is TGCGCCAGCAGCACGACTAGCGTAAGCTCCTACAATGAGCAGTTCTTC. This chain joins TRBV5-1 and TRBJ2-1; TRBD2 matches at 8 bases. Germline CDR1 SGHRS, CDR2 YFSETQ. This CDR3 is 16 amino acids long. V was pared by 4 bases and J by 0 bases, with 6 bases of the junction left unmatched.

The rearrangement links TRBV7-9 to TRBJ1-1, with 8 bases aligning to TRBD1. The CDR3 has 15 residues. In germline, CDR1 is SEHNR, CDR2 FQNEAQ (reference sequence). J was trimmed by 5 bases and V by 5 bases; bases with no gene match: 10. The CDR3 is CASSRTLGQGTEAFF. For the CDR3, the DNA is TGTGCCAGCAGCCGGACACTCGGACAGGGAACTGAAGCTTTCTTT.

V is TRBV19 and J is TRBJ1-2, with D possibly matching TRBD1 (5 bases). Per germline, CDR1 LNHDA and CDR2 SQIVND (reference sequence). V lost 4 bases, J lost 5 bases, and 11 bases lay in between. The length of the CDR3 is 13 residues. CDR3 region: CASSNPGLYGYTF. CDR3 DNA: TGTGCCAGTAGTAACCCGGGACTATATGGCTACACCTTC.

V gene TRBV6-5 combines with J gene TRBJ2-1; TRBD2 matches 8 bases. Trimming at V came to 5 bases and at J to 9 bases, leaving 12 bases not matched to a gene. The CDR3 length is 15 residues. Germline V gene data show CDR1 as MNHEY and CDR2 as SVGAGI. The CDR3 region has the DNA TGTGCCAGCAGTCCACCCCCGGGAGGGACGTCTGAGCAGTTCTTC. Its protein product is CASSPPPGGTSEQFF.

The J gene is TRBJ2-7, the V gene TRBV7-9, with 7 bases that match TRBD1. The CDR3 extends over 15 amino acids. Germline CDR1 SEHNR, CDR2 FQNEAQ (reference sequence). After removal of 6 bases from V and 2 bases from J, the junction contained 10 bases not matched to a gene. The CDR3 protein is CASSPPPTGAYEQYF. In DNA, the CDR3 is TGTGCCAGCAGTCCCCCCCCAACAGGGGCCTACGAGCAGTACTTC.

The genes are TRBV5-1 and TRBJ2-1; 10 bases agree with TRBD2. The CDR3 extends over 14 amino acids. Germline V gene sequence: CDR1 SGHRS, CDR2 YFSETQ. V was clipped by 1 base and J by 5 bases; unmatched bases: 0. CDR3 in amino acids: CASSLTSGNNEQFF. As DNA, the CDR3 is TGCGCCAGCAGCTTGACTAGCGGGAACAATGAGCAGTTCTTC.

As DNA, the CDR3 is TGTGCCAGCGGGGACAGGGGGCGCCTTGAGCAGTTCTTC. Protein product: CASGDRGRLEQFF. The chain has TRBV6-5 and TRBJ2-1, with TRBD1 matching 12 bases. V trimming: 8 bases; J trimming: 9 bases; junction bases outside the gene matches: 5. CDR1 MNHEY and CDR2 SVGAGI come from the germline V gene. The CDR3 length is 13 residues.

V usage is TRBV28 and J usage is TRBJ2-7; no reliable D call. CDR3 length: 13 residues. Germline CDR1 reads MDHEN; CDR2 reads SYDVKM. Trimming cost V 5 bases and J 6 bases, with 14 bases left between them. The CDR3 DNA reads TGTGCCAGCAGTCTAGTCGCTTCGGGCGAGCAGTACTTC. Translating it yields CASSLVASGEQYF.

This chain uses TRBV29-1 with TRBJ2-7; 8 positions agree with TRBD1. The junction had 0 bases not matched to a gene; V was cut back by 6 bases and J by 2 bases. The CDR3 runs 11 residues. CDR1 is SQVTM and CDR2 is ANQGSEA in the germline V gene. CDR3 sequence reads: CSVQGAYEQYF. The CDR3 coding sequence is TGCAGCGTACAGGGGGCCTACGAGCAGTACTTC.